These T cell receptor beta chains were read from a single sample in a study of cytomegalovirus exposure and HLA in healthy donors. The data were produced by immunoSEQ multiplex PCR, yet TCRdb's version contains in-frame clones alone and is incomplete. The sample consists of fewer than 250,000 clones, roughly 80% of them appearing once. Sequenced: PBMCs. These TCRs come from a woman in her twenties or thirties in good health and CMV-seropositive. Both conserved end residues are part of each CDR3.

TRBJ2-5	TRBV5-8	CASSFGAGGARWETQYF
TRBJ1-1	TRBV18	CASSLGLAQGGEAFF
TRBJ1-3	TRBV28	CASSIQDRVNTIYF
TRBJ2-1	TRBV5-1	CASSPQGYSYNEQFF
TRBJ1-1	TRBV5-1	CASSLETGLTEAFF
TRBJ2-5	TRBV21-1	CASSKTGLVEQYF
TRBJ2-7	TRBV27	CASRAGGLYEQYF
TRBJ2-2	TRBV5-1	CASSGGRNTGELFF
TRBJ2-7	TRBV5-1	CASSTGQAVVEQYF
TRBJ2-5	TRBV5-5	CASSLGQGRWEETQYF
TRBJ1-1	TRBV18	CASSHIEDEAFF
TRBJ2-1	TRBV12-5	CASGSGQGYNEQFF
TRBJ2-5	TRBV4-1	CASSQGIGVREETQYF
TRBJ2-7	TRBV29-1	CSVETSGPYEQYF